This TCR beta chain stems from a study of blood T cell repertoires in COVID-19. Turning to the study itself: The study drew acute and convalescent COVID-19 samples from the United States, Italy and Spain. T cells, B-cell-depleted T cells, or PBMCs provided the cDNA or gDNA that served as material.

In the authors' methods: Reference gene primers were amplified, and this amplification served to estimate nucleated cell counts. Assay used: immunoSEQ multiplex PCR; TCRdb lists only in-frame clones, some missing. Clonal size and the V and J genes are those of that table, whereas D and trimming came from the DNA. In the table there are some 70,000 clones, around 84% of which are singletons. V lost 3 bases and J lost 8; bases outside the gene matches: 12. CDR3 length: 15 amino acids. Germline V gene sequence: CDR1 LGHNA, CDR2 YNFKEQ. The clonotype was recovered from a man over 45 with active COVID-19. The source material was peripheral blood. The chain links TRBV4-2 to TRBJ1-1, with 7 bases identical to TRBD1. The CDR3 DNA follows: TGTGCCAGCAGCCATTTTACAGGGGCCCCGCAAGAAGCTTTCTTT. This gives the protein CASSHFTGAPQEAFF.